Shown below are 13 T cell receptor beta chains from a single sample sequenced in a study of T cell responses to AZD1222 COVID-19 vaccine. The method was immunoSEQ multiplex PCR; TCRdb's version includes in-frame clones alone and lacks a portion of them. The sample includes about 92,000 clones, 80% to 90% seen only once; the top ten take around 1.5%. The source material was peripheral blood, sampled on day 0 of AZD1222 vaccination. These receptor sequences come from an adult in good health.

This clone showed up just a few times. This chain connects TRBV7-9 to TRBJ2-2; D uncertain. Germline loops: CDR1 SEHNR, CDR2 FQNEAQ (reference sequence). V was shortened by 6 bases and J by 1 base, with 9 bases between the two germline ends. The CDR3 is made up of 14 amino acids. The CDR3 sequence: CASSSPQNTGELFF. As DNA, the CDR3 is TGTGCCAGCAGTTCCCCCCAGAACACCGGGGAGCTGTTTTTT.

This chain links TRBV4-1 with TRBJ1-6, with D uncertain. The CDR3 runs 15 residues. CDR1 and CDR2 from the germline V gene are MGHRA and YSYEKL. The germline V and J ends were trimmed by 8 bases and 4 bases, with 15 bases remaining between them. CDR3 coding DNA: TGCGCCAGCGCCCCTCAATCGGAATATAATTCACCCCTCCACTTT. It encodes CASAPQSEYNSPLHF.

Only a few counts were recorded for this clone. V gene TRBV6-5 combines with J gene TRBJ2-2, with TRBD2 as a possible D gene (5 bases). Trimming left V 6 bases short and J 6 bases short, with 14 bases between. Per germline, CDR1 MNHEY and CDR2 SVGAGI. This CDR3 spans 14 amino acids. This chain's CDR3 is CASRLTAGAGELFF. The DNA for the CDR3 is TGTGCCAGCAGGTTAACTGCCGGGGCCGGGGAGCTGTTTTTT.

The table lists this clone with a count of one. The chain employs TRBV7-8 and TRBJ2-3; D is unresolved. Germline V gene lookup returns CDR1 SGHVS and CDR2 FQNEAQ. Trimming took off 5 bases at V and 2 bases at J, with 17 bases between the two ends. This CDR3 has 16 amino acids. The CDR3 reads CASSVAGVEFTDTQYF. Written as DNA, the CDR3 is TGTGCCAGCAGCGTCGCAGGAGTGGAATTCACAGATACGCAGTATTTT.

This clone was seen a few times. This chain links TRBV10-3 with TRBJ2-5, with TRBD2 identical over 10 bases. V dropped 3 bases and J dropped 2; count of bases not matched to a gene: 3. The CDR3 spans 15 residues. CDR1 ENHRY and CDR2 SYGVKD come from the germline V gene. The CDR3 DNA reads TGTGCCATCAGTGACAGCGGGGGGGGGCAAGAGACCCAGTACTTC. Amino acid sequence: CAISDSGGGQETQYF.

This chain connects TRBV7-2 to TRBJ1-6, with 11 bases identical to TRBD1. Germline V CDR1 and CDR2: SGHTA, FQGNSA. The J segment lost 7 bases and the V segment lost 10 bases, leaving 6 bases of the junction unmatched. The CDR3 totals 14 residues. In DNA form, the CDR3 reads TGTGCCACCAAGGACAGGGGGCCAAATTCACCCCTCCACTTT. This codes for CATKDRGPNSPLHF.

The chain couples TRBV19 to TRBJ1-1; D not certain. The CDR3 is 14 residues long. V dropped 3 bases and J dropped 7 bases, with 15 bases sitting between them. Per the germline V gene, CDR1 is LNHDA and CDR2 is SQIVND (reference sequence). CDR3 sequence: CASSIKQLVDEAFF. Written as DNA, the CDR3 is TGTGCCAGTAGTATCAAACAGCTGGTGGATGAAGCTTTCTTT.

V usage is TRBV2 and J usage is TRBJ1-6; TRBD1 might be the D (5 bases). This CDR3 comprises 17 residues. Per germline, CDR1 SNHLY and CDR2 FYNNEI. Trimming stripped 2 bases from V and 7 bases from J, with 18 bases between. The CDR3 is CASSEKRFRVLNSPLHF. CDR3 sequence (DNA): TGTGCCAGCAGTGAAAAAAGGTTCAGGGTATTAAATTCACCCCTCCACTTT.

The chain recombines TRBV5-5 with TRBJ1-5, with D hard to call. Germline CDR1 SGHKS, CDR2 YYEKEE (reference sequence). Trimming pared 4 bases from V and 6 bases from J, leaving 8 bases between. The CDR3 is 12 residues long. The CDR3 reads CASSRTGQPQHF. The CDR3 DNA follows: TGTGCCAGCAGCCGTACGGGTCAGCCCCAGCATTTT.

The rearrangement uses TRBV10-2 and TRBJ1-1; weak D call: TRBD1 (5 bases). The germline gives CDR1 WSHSY, CDR2 SAAADI. V was shortened by 4 bases and J by 6 bases, with 12 bases between the two germline ends. The CDR3 spans 13 residues. As DNA, the CDR3 is TGCGCCAGCAGTGCGAACAGGCGGGCTGAAGCTTTCTTT. Its translation: CASSANRRAEAFF.

The chain combines TRBV28 with TRBJ1-2; perhaps TRBD1 as D (5 bases). The CDR3 has 16 residues. Deletions cut 5 bases from V and 6 bases from J, with 22 bases between. Germline V CDR1 and CDR2: MDHEN, SYDVKM. This CDR3 is CASSIVWGRGLDGYTF. The CDR3, as DNA: TGTGCCAGCAGTATAGTTTGGGGGAGGGGACTTGATGGCTACACCTTC.

J is TRBJ2-3 and V is TRBV7-3; the D gene is possibly TRBD2 (5 bases). Trimming stripped 1 base from V and 6 bases from J, with 14 bases between. The CDR3 covers 15 residues. Germline lookup yields CDR1 SGHTA and CDR2 FQGTGA. The CDR3 nucleotides are TGTGCCAGCAGCTTAAACGGGATAAACCGGGATACGCAGTATTTT. The encoded protein is CASSLNGINRDTQYF.

V gene TRBV9 combines with J gene TRBJ1-2, with 7 bases lining up with TRBD1. The CDR3 spans 16 residues. Germline CDR1 SGDLS, CDR2 YYNGEE. V lost 0 bases, J lost 0 bases, and 5 bases stayed unmatched. The CDR3 protein is CASSVGGQASNYGYTF. CDR3 bases: TGTGCCAGCAGCGTAGGAGGACAGGCCTCTAACTATGGCTACACCTTC.